The source of this T cell receptor beta chain is a study of OX40 agonist ivuxolimab in advanced cancers. Study-wide context: Previous treatment with anti-PD-1, anti-PD-L1 or anti-CTLA-4 therapy was allowed; about 37% had received some.

The CDR3 covers 15 residues. Germline lookup yields CDR1 MNHEY and CDR2 SVGAGI. Trimming shortened V by 6 bases and J by 5 bases, and 19 bases separated the two germline ends. Concerning this clone itself: Its antigen is not known.

Study results and limitations: Normalized T-cell clonal expansion was also low in some nonresponders. CD8+ T cells were the subset that, on average, had more expanded clones than CD4+. Individuals who were partial responders at 0.1-3.0 mg/kg had clonal expansion that ranked among the lowest.

TCRdb keeps only in-frame clones here, not all; method: immunoSEQ multiplex PCR. Seen here are more than 30,000 clones, 75% to 90% observed once, and the top ten hold approximately 33%. The sample here was CD4+ or CD8+ T cells sorted from blood, taken in a trial of the OX40 agonist ivuxolimab. The source of this sequence is an adult with an advanced solid tumor such as melanoma, head and neck, liver or kidney cancer. The genes are TRBV6-5 and TRBJ1-1, with D possibly being TRBD1 (6 bases). The CDR3, as DNA: TGTGCCAGCAGCGTCACGTTACAGGGTAAGACTGAAGCTTTCTTT. Translated, it gives CASSVTLQGKTEAFF.